The following is a TCR beta chain sequence with its context. Its target is unknown. This entry comes from a study of T cell responses to AZD1222 COVID-19 vaccine. Study-wide findings and caveats: Clonal diversity was possibly underestimated, and white British individuals and females predominated among donors.

Clones were read by immunoSEQ multiplex PCR, and TCRdb kept only the in-frame ones, dropping some. Among tens of thousands of clones, 80% to 90% were seen once, and the ten largest hold 9.5% to 13%. Germline trimming cut 0 bases from V and 11 bases from J; bases unmatched to any gene: 6. CDR3 length: 14 amino acids. The germline gives CDR1 MRHNA, CDR2 SNTAGT. Sequencing was performed on peripheral blood, taken 28 days after the second AZD1222 dose. The chain is built from TRBV6-4 and TRBJ2-3; TRBD1 matches 9 bases. This TCR was recovered from an adult who received the AZD1222 COVID-19 vaccine. The CDR3 bases are TGTGCCAGCAGTGACTCCTTTATGGGACAGGGGCAGTATTTT. This gives the protein CASSDSFMGQGQYF.